The present T cell receptor beta chain was sequenced within a study of blood T cells in healthy people across ages. Alongside a J-beta primer mix, a sample-barcoded 5' primer served in a second PCR lasting roughly 7 to 11 cycles. Per sample, CDR3-containing paired-end reads numbered at least 3 million. TCRdb fed the 5' RACE reads into MiXCR, producing one record per CDR3 protein. Among roughly 500,000 distinct CDR3 sequences listed, about 25% were seen once. Whole-study results and caveats: PBMCs left unsorted prevented a conclusive naive versus antigen-experienced comparison.

The ends were cut back, 1 base at V and 0 bases at J, with 7 bases in the middle. The CDR3 spans 14 residues. The germline CDR1 and CDR2 sequences are LGHNA and YSLEER. Concerning this clonotype itself: Its specificity is not known.

The data were also submitted as part of a second study, on T cells of mothers and their children. From that paper: Thymic selection molds TCR recombination output in much the same way for related pairs as for unrelated pairs.

V and J are TRBV4-3 and TRBJ2-7, with D possibly matching TRBD2 (6 bases). This sequence was found in a boy aged 10-17 years in good health. Sequenced material: blood. In DNA, the CDR3 is TGCGCCAGCAGCCAAGGGGAGGCCTCCTACGAGCAGTACTTC. This translates into CASSQGEASYEQYF.